This TCR beta chain was captured in a study of cytomegalovirus exposure and HLA in healthy donors. This clone was picked up a small number of times. The target antigen is unknown. Both 60 Vbeta primers and 13 Jbeta primers went into the PCR. In the original processing: Counted up in a later analysis, unique TCR beta chains came to roughly 80 million, with about 9.9 million shared. This table comes from immunoSEQ multiplex PCR, and its TCRdb copy is limited to in-frame clones, with some not included. V and J calls and clone size are as listed in that table; D and trimming were resolved from the DNA. The repertoire consists of about 160,000 clones, with roughly 80% occurring once and the leading ten covering approximately 7%. CDR3 length: 14 residues. Deletions cut 4 bases from V and 4 bases from J, with 14 bases between. From germline, CDR1 is SGHNT and CDR2 YYREEE (reference sequence). Study outcomes and limitations: Specific recognition of CMV antigens was confirmed in vitro for a few chains (all CMV-associated).

The clonotype comes from a woman aged 25 to 39 in good health and CMV-seropositive. The source material was PBMCs. The rearrangement uses TRBV5-4 and TRBJ1-1, with D possibly being TRBD1 (5 bases). The CDR3 region has the DNA TGTGCCAGCAGCGCAACCCAGGGCCGCACTGAAGCTTTCTTT. Amino acid sequence: CASSATQGRTEAFF.